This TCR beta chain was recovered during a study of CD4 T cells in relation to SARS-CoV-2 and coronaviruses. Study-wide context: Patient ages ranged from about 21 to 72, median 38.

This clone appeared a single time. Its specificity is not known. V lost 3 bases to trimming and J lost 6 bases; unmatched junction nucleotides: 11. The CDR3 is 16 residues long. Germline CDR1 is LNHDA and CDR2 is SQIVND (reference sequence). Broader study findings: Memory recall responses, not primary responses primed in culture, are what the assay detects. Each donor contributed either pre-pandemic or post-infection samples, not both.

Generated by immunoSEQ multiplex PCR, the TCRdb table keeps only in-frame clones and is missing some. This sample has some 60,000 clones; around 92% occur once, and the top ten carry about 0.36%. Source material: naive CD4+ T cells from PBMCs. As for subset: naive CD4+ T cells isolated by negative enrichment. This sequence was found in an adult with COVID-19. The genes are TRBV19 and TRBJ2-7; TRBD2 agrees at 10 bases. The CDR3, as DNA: TGTGCCAGTAGTATTCCTAGCGGGAGAGGGGCGCGCGAGCAGTACTTC. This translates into CASSIPSGRGAREQYF.